Below are 28 T cell receptor beta chains sequenced from a single sample in a study of blood T cell repertoires in COVID-19. Only in-frame clones appear in the TCRdb table, and some are missing; sequencing was by immunoSEQ multiplex PCR. The sample shows roughly 160,000 clones, around 90% of them seen only once. Sample: peripheral blood. These receptors originate from a woman older than 75 with COVID-19, enrolled during active disease.

The gene calls are TRBV28 and TRBJ2-7; D is unresolved. This CDR3 has 11 amino acids. The ends were cut back, 6 bases at V and 2 bases at J, with 5 bases in the middle. Germline-derived CDR1 and CDR2 are MDHEN and SYDVKM. The CDR3 loop reads CASRHTYEQYF. In nucleotides, the CDR3 is TGTGCCAGCAGACACACCTACGAGCAGTACTTC.

The V call is TRBV4-3, the J call TRBJ2-6; D unclear. Germline V lookup: CDR1 LGHNA, CDR2 YSLEER. V gave up 0 bases and J gave up 2 bases, with 5 bases separating them. CDR3 length: 15 amino acids. The CDR3 protein is CASSQEAAGANVLTF. DNA for the CDR3: TGCGCCAGCAGCCAAGAGGCGGCTGGGGCCAACGTCCTGACTTTC.

The V and J genes are TRBV7-9 and TRBJ2-4; 7 bases line up with TRBD1. V shed 5 bases, J shed 7 bases, and the junction held 5 bases outside the gene matches. The germline V gene has CDR1 SEHNR and CDR2 FQNEAQ (reference sequence). The CDR3 has 13 amino acids. CDR3 residues: CASSPGQVNIQYF. CDR3 in DNA: TGTGCCAGCAGCCCCGGACAGGTTAACATTCAGTACTTC. Full variable domain (rest looked up from reference TRBV7-9 and TRBJ2-4): DTGVSQNPRHKITKRGQNVTFRCDPISEHNRLYWYRQTLGQGPEFLTYFQNEAQLEKSRLLSDRFSAERPKGSFSTLEIQRTEQGDSAMYLCASSPGQVNIQYFGAGTRLSVL.

The chain employs TRBV18 and TRBJ2-2; 7 nucleotides agree with TRBD2. Per germline, CDR1 KGHSH and CDR2 LQKENI. Trimming at V came to 4 bases and at J to 4 bases, leaving 6 bases not matched to a gene. This CDR3 has 15 amino acids. CDR3 sequence: CASSQRSGGTGELFF. The DNA for the CDR3 is TGTGCCAGCTCACAACGATCGGGGGGCACCGGGGAGCTGTTTTTT.

The J gene is TRBJ2-7, the V gene TRBV19, with 10 positions matching TRBD1. From germline, CDR1 is LNHDA and CDR2 SQIVND (reference sequence). The ends lost 5 bases at V and 7 bases at J; junction bases unmatched: 8. The CDR3 loop spans 14 amino acids. The CDR3 nucleotides read TGTGCCAGTAGTGTCCAGACAGGGGGCCTTGAGCAGTACTTC. Translating it yields CASSVQTGGLEQYF.

This chain links TRBV6-5 with TRBJ2-7, with 9 positions matching TRBD1. The CDR3 consists of 16 residues. V trimming: 4 bases; J trimming: 6 bases; junction bases outside the gene matches: 13. Germline assignment: CDR1 MNHEY and CDR2 SVGAGI. The CDR3 DNA follows: TGTGCCAGCAGTTTGGCGGCTACAGGGGGCAGGGGCGAGCAGTACTTC. Translation gives CASSLAATGGRGEQYF.

This rearrangement joins TRBV6-5 to TRBJ1-6; D gene unclear. The germline CDR1 and CDR2 sequences are MNHEY and SVGAGI. V was shortened by 7 bases and J by 7 bases, with 5 bases between the two germline ends. The CDR3 is 11 amino acids. CDR3 DNA sequence: TGTGCCAGCACGGGGAATTCACCCCTCCACTTT. This translates into CASTGNSPLHF.

This chain links TRBV5-4 with TRBJ2-5, with 7 bases lining up with TRBD1. From germline, CDR1 is SGHNT and CDR2 YYREEE (reference sequence). Trimming at V came to 4 bases and at J to 1 base, leaving 7 bases not matched to a gene. The CDR3 spans 15 residues. The CDR3 DNA reads TGTGCCAGCAGCCGAGGACAGGACCTCCAAGAGACCCAGTACTTC. Residues: CASSRGQDLQETQYF. Filled out from reference TRBV5-4 and TRBJ2-5, the complete variable domain reads ETGVTQSPTHLIKTRGQQVTLRCSSQSGHNTVSWYQQALGQGPQFIFQYYREEENGRGNFPPRFSGLQFPNYSSELNVNALELDDSALYLCASSRGQDLQETQYFGPGTRLLVL.

DNA of the CDR3: TGTGCCAGCAACCCCGGACAGCCCAATCAGCCCCAGCATTTT. Protein sequence: CASNPGQPNQPQHF. This chain links TRBV2 with TRBJ1-5; perhaps TRBD1 as D (6 bases). The CDR3 runs to 14 residues. Germline assignment: CDR1 SNHLY and CDR2 FYNNEI. V was cut by 7 bases and J by 3 bases, with 13 bases left in between.

This chain links TRBV15 with TRBJ2-1; 8 bases line up with TRBD1. The CDR3 is 14 amino acids. The germline gives CDR1 LNHNV, CDR2 YYDKDF (reference sequence). The V and J ends lost 8 bases and 8 bases, in that order; junction bases with no gene match: 11. Here the CDR3 DNA reads TGTGCCACCCAAGCGACAGGGGCGCTTTATGAGCAGTTCTTC. Translating it yields CATQATGALYEQFF.

J is TRBJ2-1 and V is TRBV5-4, with 8 positions matching TRBD2. This CDR3 is built from 16 residues. Unmatched junction bases numbered 10, after V lost 3 bases and J lost 5 bases. Germline V gene lookup returns CDR1 SGHNT and CDR2 YYREEE (reference sequence). The CDR3 DNA follows: TGTGCCAGCAGCTCCGGGGGGGTTACAGGGAACAATGAGCAGTTCTTC. This sequence encodes CASSSGGVTGNNEQFF.

V and J are TRBV5-8 and TRBJ1-2; D uncertain. This CDR3 comprises 12 residues. Trimming took off 0 bases at V and 8 bases at J, with 8 bases between the two ends. Per the germline V gene, CDR1 is SGHTS and CDR2 is YDEGEE. The DNA for the CDR3 is TGTGCCAGCAGCTTGGCTGCGGAAGGCTACACCTTC. The encoded protein is CASSLAAEGYTF.

The chain combines TRBV28 with TRBJ2-2; 7 nucleotides line up with TRBD2. The CDR3 runs to 16 residues. Germline CDR1 MDHEN, CDR2 SYDVKM. Germline trimming cut 5 bases from V and 0 bases from J; bases unmatched to any gene: 6. This chain's CDR3 is CASSALATPNTGELFF. As DNA, the CDR3 is TGTGCCAGCAGTGCACTAGCGACCCCGAACACCGGGGAGCTGTTTTTT.

In its sample, this clone was seen once. V is TRBV2 and J is TRBJ2-2, with 8 nucleotides matching TRBD1. J was trimmed by 4 bases and V by 4 bases; bases with no gene match: 11. The germline CDR1 and CDR2 sequences are SNHLY and FYNNEI. This CDR3 has 17 residues. The DNA of the CDR3 is TGTGCCAGCAGTGGGTCTGCAGGGGGCCGTGTCACCGGGGAGCTGTTTTTT. Amino acid sequence: CASSGSAGGRVTGELFF.

The sample holds one count of this clone. The rearrangement joins TRBV6-2 or TRBV6-3 to TRBJ2-1, with 9 bases identical to TRBD2. Germline loops: CDR1 MNHEY, CDR2 SVGEGT. V dropped 2 bases and J dropped 4; count of bases not matched to a gene: 3. The CDR3 covers 15 residues. DNA of the CDR3: TGTGCCAGCAGTTACCGACTAGCGGTATACAATGAGCAGTTCTTC. Translating gives CASSYRLAVYNEQFF.

The J gene is TRBJ2-4, the V gene TRBV3-1 (or the pseudogene TRBV3-2); D ambiguous. V lost 3 bases and J 2 bases, leaving 14 bases between the germline ends. Germline V gene lookup returns CDR1 LGHDT and CDR2 YNNKEL (reference sequence). This CDR3 is built from 16 residues. The chain's CDR3 is CASSQGGLLSKNIQYF. In DNA form, the CDR3 reads TGTGCCAGCAGCCAGGGTGGGCTCCTTTCCAAAAACATTCAGTACTTC.

The chain is built from TRBV4-3 and TRBJ2-2; D gene ambiguous. V was pared by 3 bases and J by 3 bases, with 8 bases between. The CDR3 spans 14 residues. Germline V gene data show CDR1 as LGHNA and CDR2 as YSLEER. The CDR3 DNA sequence: TGCGCCAGCAGCCATAAAGCTGACACCGGGGAGCTGTTTTTT. Its protein product is CASSHKADTGELFF.

The chain links TRBV12-3 or TRBV12-4 to TRBJ1-1, with D hard to call. This CDR3 is built from 13 residues. With 3 bases removed from V and 0 bases from J, the gap between germline ends came to 5 bases. In DNA form, the CDR3 reads TGTGCCAGCAGTTTGGGCCTGAACACTGAAGCTTTCTTT. The encoded protein is CASSLGLNTEAFF.

The chain carries TRBV6-5 and TRBJ1-5; 8 positions agree with TRBD1. The trim removed 6 bases at V and 6 bases at J, leaving 4 bases unmatched. Germline CDR1 MNHEY, CDR2 SVGAGI. This CDR3 has 13 amino acids. The CDR3 nucleotides are TGTGCCAGCAGGACAGGGGCGGGTCAGCCCCAGCATTTT. It translates to CASRTGAGQPQHF.

The chain combines TRBV14 with TRBJ1-6, with D uncertain. Trimming cost V 3 bases and J 6 bases, with 9 bases left between them. The CDR3 covers 14 residues. CDR1 and CDR2 (germline): SGHDN, FVKESK. CDR3 residues: CASSHLTGNSPLHF. As DNA, the CDR3 is TGTGCCAGCAGCCATTTAACGGGTAATTCACCCCTCCACTTT.

This chain uses TRBV2 with TRBJ1-2; D is uncertain. Per germline, CDR1 SNHLY and CDR2 FYNNEI. The CDR3 contains 13 residues. Trimming left V 5 bases short and J 8 bases short, with 15 bases between. The CDR3 DNA follows: TGTGCCAGCAGTTTTTCCCGGGATGGCGGCTACACCTTC. Translated, it gives CASSFSRDGGYTF.

The genes are TRBV5-6 and TRBJ2-2, with D unresolved. CDR1 is SGHDT and CDR2 is YYEEEE in the germline V gene. The CDR3 is 15 amino acids. V gave up 0 bases and J gave up 0 bases, with 6 bases separating them. DNA for the CDR3: TGTGCCAGCAGCTTGGACACAACGAACACCGGGGAGCTGTTTTTT. Amino acids: CASSLDTTNTGELFF.

The rearrangement links TRBV9 to TRBJ2-7; 9 nucleotides agree with TRBD2. Germline CDR1 SGDLS, CDR2 YYNGEE. With V trimmed by 5 bases and J by 3 bases, 9 bases remained unmatched. The CDR3 consists of 15 residues. The DNA of the CDR3 is TGTGCCAGCAGTCCCGCAGGACTAGCGTACTACGAGCAGTACTTC. Translating gives CASSPAGLAYYEQYF.

The rearrangement links TRBV7-2 to TRBJ1-1; 9 nucleotides agree with TRBD1. Unmatched junction bases numbered 9, after V lost 6 bases and J lost 4 bases. Germline CDR1 reads SGHTA; CDR2 reads FQGNSA. The CDR3 loop spans 15 amino acids. CDR3 loop: CASSYQQGASTEAFF. The CDR3 DNA follows: TGTGCCAGCAGTTATCAACAGGGGGCGAGCACTGAAGCTTTCTTT.

The chain employs TRBV29-1 and TRBJ1-4, with TRBD1 matching 10 bases. The CDR3 totals 14 residues. V trimming: 6 bases; J trimming: 4 bases; junction bases outside the gene matches: 5. CDR1 and CDR2 from the germline V gene are SQVTM and ANQGSEA. The CDR3 here is CSVRTGGSNEKLFF. In DNA, the CDR3 is TGCAGCGTCCGGACAGGGGGTAGTAATGAAAAACTGTTTTTT.

V is TRBV11-2 and J is TRBJ1-1, with 10 positions matching TRBD1. Germline assignment: CDR1 SGHAT and CDR2 FQNNGV. J was trimmed by 5 bases and V by 3 bases; bases with no gene match: 9. This CDR3 comprises 16 residues. The CDR3 region has the DNA TGTGCCAGCAGCTTTTTTGGGACAGGGGAGAAGACTGAAGCTTTCTTT. Its protein is CASSFFGTGEKTEAFF.

The V call is TRBV4-1, the J call TRBJ2-5; possible D gene TRBD2, 6 bases. This CDR3 has 15 residues. Trimming removed 4 bases from V and 9 bases from J, with 21 bases in between. Per the germline V gene, CDR1 is MGHRA and CDR2 is YSYEKL. The CDR3 loop is CASSLRDAGMWAQYF. The CDR3 coding sequence is TGCGCCAGCAGCCTGCGGGACGCAGGGATGTGGGCCCAGTACTTC.

The chain recombines TRBV28 with TRBJ1-2, with D perhaps matching TRBD1 (5 bases). The CDR3 is made up of 17 amino acids. V was shortened by 0 bases and J by 8 bases, with 22 bases between the two germline ends. CDR1 is MDHEN, CDR2 SYDVKM, per germline. As DNA, the CDR3 is TGTGCCAGCAGTTTATGGATCCCAATTGGGGCCACGCGAGGCTACACCTTC. Protein product: CASSLWIPIGATRGYTF.